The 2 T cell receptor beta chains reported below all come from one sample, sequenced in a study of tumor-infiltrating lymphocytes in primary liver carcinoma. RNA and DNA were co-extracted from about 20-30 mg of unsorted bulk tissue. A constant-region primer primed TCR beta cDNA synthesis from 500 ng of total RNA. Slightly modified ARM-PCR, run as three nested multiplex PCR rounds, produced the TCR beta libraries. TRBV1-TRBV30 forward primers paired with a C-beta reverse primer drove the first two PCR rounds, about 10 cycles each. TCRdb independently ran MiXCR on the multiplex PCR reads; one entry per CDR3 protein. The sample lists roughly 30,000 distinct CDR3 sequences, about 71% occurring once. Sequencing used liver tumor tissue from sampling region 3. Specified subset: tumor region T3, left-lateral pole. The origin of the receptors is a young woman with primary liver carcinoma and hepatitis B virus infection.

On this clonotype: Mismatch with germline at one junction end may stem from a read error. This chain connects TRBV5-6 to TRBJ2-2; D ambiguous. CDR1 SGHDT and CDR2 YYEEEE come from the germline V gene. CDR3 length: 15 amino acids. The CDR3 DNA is TGTGCCAGTAGCTTGGCACACAGAGTCACCGTGGGGCTGTTTTTT. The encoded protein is CASSLAHRVTVGLFF.

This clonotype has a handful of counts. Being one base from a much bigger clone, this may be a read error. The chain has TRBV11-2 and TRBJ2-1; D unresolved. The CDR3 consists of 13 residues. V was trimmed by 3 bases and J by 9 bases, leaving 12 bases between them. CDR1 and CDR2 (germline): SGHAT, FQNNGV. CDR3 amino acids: CASSLPVHSEQFF. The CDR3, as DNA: TGTGCCAGCAGCTTGCCAGTTCATAGTGAGCAGTTCTTC.